This record looks at one T cell receptor (beta chain) sequence and its context. Its antigen is unknown. There are 13 residues in the CDR3. Germline loops: CDR1 SGHTA, CDR2 FQGNSA. The V and J ends lost 4 bases and 3 bases, in that order; junction bases with no gene match: 2. These data originate in a study of shared clonotypes between healthy human individuals. Study-wide results and limits: The researchers took only blood, and tissue repertoires probably look different. The naive CD4 repertoires of several donors were compared, and around 5% of clonotypes were shared. Clonotype sharing among donors was thought likely to change with sequencing depth.

Profiled with immunoSEQ multiplex PCR; TCRdb holds only in-frame clones, not every one. The data contain some 89,000 clones, roughly two thirds of them singletons. The V call is TRBV7-2, the J call TRBJ1-2; 7 bases map to TRBD1. The source material was memory CD8+ T cells sorted from blood. Subset defined: CD45RO+ cells pooled with CCR7-negative TemRA cells. This TCR derives from a man between 25 and 39 years old in good health. The CDR3 here is CASSSGQYYGYTF. In DNA, the CDR3 is TGTGCCAGCAGCTCGGGACAGTACTATGGCTACACCTTC.